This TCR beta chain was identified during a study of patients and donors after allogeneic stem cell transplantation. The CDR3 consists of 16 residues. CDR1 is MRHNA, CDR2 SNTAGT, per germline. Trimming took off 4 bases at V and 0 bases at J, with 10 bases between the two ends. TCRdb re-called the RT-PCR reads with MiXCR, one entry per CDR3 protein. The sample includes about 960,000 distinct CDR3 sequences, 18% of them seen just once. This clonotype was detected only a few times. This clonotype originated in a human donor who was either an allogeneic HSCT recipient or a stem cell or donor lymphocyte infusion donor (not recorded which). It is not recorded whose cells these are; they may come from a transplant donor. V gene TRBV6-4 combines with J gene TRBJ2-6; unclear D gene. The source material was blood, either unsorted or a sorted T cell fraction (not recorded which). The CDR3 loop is CASSAAPDSGANVLTF. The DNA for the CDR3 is TGTGCCAGCAGTGCCGCACCTGACTCTGGGGCCAACGTCCTGACTTTC.